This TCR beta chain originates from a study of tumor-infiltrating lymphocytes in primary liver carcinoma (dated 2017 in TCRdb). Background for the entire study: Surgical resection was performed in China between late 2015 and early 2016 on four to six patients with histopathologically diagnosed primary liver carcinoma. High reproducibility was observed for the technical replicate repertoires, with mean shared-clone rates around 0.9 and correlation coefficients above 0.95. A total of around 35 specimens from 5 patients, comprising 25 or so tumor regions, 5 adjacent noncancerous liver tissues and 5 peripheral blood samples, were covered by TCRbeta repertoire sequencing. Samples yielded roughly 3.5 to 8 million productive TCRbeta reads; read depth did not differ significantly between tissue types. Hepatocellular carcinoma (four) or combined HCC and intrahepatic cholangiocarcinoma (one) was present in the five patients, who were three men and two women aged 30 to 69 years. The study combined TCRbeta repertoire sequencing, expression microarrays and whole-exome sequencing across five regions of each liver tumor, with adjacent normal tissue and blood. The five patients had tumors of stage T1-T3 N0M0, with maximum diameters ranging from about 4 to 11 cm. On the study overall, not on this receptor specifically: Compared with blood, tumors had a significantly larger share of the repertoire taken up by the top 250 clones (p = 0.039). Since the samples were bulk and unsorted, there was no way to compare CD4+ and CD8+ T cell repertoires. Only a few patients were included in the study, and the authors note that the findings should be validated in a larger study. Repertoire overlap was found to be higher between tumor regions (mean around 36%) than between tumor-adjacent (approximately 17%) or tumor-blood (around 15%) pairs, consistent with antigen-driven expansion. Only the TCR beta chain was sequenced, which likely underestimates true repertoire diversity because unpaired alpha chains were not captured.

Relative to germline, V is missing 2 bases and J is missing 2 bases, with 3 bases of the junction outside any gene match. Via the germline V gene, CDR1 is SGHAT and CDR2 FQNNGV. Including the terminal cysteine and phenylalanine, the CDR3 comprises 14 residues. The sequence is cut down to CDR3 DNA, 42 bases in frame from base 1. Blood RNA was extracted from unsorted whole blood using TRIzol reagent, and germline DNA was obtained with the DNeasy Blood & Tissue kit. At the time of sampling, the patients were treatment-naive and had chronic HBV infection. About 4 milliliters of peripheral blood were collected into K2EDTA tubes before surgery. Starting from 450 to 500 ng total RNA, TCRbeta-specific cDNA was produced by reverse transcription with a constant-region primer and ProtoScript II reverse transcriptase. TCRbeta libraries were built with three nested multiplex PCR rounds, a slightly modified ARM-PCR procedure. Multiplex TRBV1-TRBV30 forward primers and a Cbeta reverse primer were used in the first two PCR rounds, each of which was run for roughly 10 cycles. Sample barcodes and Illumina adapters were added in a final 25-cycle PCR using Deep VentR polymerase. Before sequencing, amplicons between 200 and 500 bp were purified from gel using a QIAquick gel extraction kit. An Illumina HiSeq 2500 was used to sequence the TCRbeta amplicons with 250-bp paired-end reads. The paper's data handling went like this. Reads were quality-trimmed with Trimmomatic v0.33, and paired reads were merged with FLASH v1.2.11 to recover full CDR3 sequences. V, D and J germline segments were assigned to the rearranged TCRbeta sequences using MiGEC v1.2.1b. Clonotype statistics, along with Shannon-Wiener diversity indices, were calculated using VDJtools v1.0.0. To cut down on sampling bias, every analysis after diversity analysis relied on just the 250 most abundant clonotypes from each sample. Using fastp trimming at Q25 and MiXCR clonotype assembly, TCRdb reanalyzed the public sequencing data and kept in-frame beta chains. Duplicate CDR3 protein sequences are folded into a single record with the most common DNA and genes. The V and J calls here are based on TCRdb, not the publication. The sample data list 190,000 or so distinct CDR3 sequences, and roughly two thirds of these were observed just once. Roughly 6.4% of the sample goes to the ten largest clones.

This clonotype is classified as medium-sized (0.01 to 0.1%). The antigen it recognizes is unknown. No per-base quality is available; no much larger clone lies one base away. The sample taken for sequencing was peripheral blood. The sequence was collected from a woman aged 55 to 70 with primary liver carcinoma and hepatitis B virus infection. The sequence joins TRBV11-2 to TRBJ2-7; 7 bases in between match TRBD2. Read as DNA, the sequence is TGTGCCAGCAGCTTAAGCGGGGTGACCTACGAGCAGTACTTC. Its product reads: CASSLSGVTYEQYF.